This TCR beta chain came from a study of patients and donors after allogeneic stem cell transplantation. This CDR3 spans 14 amino acids. With 7 bases removed from V and 4 bases from J, the gap between germline ends came to 16 bases. TCRdb re-called the RT-PCR reads through MiXCR, storing one row per CDR3 protein. Of about 200,000 distinct CDR3 sequences in the sample, 35% to 45% were seen once. This TCR was recovered from a human donor who was either an allogeneic HSCT recipient or a stem cell or donor lymphocyte infusion donor (not recorded which). It is not recorded whose cells these are; they may come from a transplant donor. Sequenced input: blood, either unsorted or a sorted T cell fraction (not recorded which). The V and J genes are TRBV12-3 or TRBV12-4 and TRBJ2-5; perhaps TRBD1 as D (5 bases). The CDR3 sequence is CASTPDKNSETQYF. Written as DNA, the CDR3 is TGTGCCAGCACCCCGGACAAGAACTCAGAGACCCAGTACTTC.